This T cell receptor (beta chain) was profiled in a study of early T cells in non-severe SARS-CoV-2 infection. Study context: The chains were unpaired, and the sequenced material was bulk RNA from unsorted whole blood. Overall study findings and caveats: There was a bias toward anti-spike CD8 responses in VDJdb matching, which missed private and CD4 specificities.

CDR3 length equals 13 residues. Germline values: CDR1 SGHAT, CDR2 FQNNGV. For this clonotype: As yet, its antigen is unknown. Germline and junction disagree at one end, which may indicate a read error.

Individual cDNA molecules received unique molecular identifiers during library preparation. Each CDR3 protein is one row after TCRdb ran MiXCR on the 5' RACE reads. The sample lists more than 60,000 distinct CDR3 sequences, about 9% occurring once. The clonotype comes from an adult who was a healthcare worker with PCR-confirmed SARS-CoV-2 infection or an uninfected control (not recorded which). The sample consisted of whole blood. The chain recombines TRBV11-2 with TRBJ2-5; D is undetermined. CDR3 in amino acids: CASSLEDGETQYF. The CDR3 DNA follows: TGTGCCAGCAGCCTAGAGGACGGAGAGACCCAGTACTTC. Complete variable domain (other parts from reference TRBV11-2 and TRBJ2-5): EAGVAQSPRYKIIEKRQSVAFWCNPISGHATLYWYQQILGQGPKLLIQFQNNGVVDDSQLPKDRFSAERLKGVDSTLKIQPAKLEDSAVYLCASSLEDGETQYFGPGTRLLVL.